These T cell receptor beta chains were read from a single sample in a study of T cells in Graves' hyperthyroidism and ophthalmopathy. TCRdb itself ran the multiplex PCR reads through MiXCR, one entry per CDR3 protein. The table includes 480,000 or so distinct CDR3 sequences, approximately 15% detected once. The sequenced material came from blood. Every receptor here comes from a woman between 18 and 30 years old with Graves' hyperthyroidism. Each CDR3 is given with its conserved first and last residue. D genes are given only for firm matches. Size tells how often a clone was seen (once, few, many) or the class of an expanded clone, and some rows leave it out.

TRBV14	TRBJ1-5	-	many	CASSQDGRGSNQPQHF	TGTGCCAGCAGCCAAGATGGACGGGGAAGCAATCAGCCCCAGCATTTT
TRBV7-3	TRBJ2-1	-	many	CASSLKAGNEQFF	TGTGCCAGCAGCTTAAAAGCAGGCAATGAGCAGTTCTTC
TRBV11-2	TRBJ2-2	TRBD1	many	CASSHGQGSNTGELFF	TGTGCCAGCAGCCACGGACAGGGTTCGAACACCGGGGAGCTGTTTTTT
TRBV2	TRBJ1-1	-	many	CASDRQSEAFF	TGTGCCAGCGACAGACAATCCGAAGCTTTCTTT
TRBV5-8	TRBJ2-2	TRBD1	many	CASSLAGGTGGYRELFF	TGTGCCAGCAGCTTGGCCGGCGGGACAGGGGGCTACCGGGAGCTGTTTTTT
TRBV18	TRBJ1-5	-	many	CASSPDSDSYNQPQHF	TGTGCCAGCTCACCAGATAGTGACAGCTACAATCAGCCCCAGCATTTT
TRBV12-3/TRBV12-4	TRBJ1-1	-	many	CASSLLSGNTEAFF	TGTGCCAGCAGTCTCCTATCCGGGAACACTGAAGCTTTCTTT
TRBV20-1	TRBJ1-6	TRBD1	few	CSAQQGTWSPLHF	TGCAGTGCCCAACAGGGGACTTGGTCACCCCTCCACTTT
TRBV7-3	TRBJ1-1	TRBD1	many	CASSPGQVYTEAFF	TGTGCCAGCAGCCCCGGACAGGTGTACACTGAAGCTTTCTTT
TRBV19	TRBJ2-7	-	-	CASSNRQGGYEQYF	TGTGCCAGTAGTAACCGACAGGGAGGCTACGAGCAGTACTTC
TRBV28	TRBJ2-5	TRBD2	-	CASSRGLAETQYF	TGTGCCAGCAGTCGTGGACTAGCGGAGACCCAGTACTTC
TRBV19	TRBJ2-7	TRBD2	many	CASTPNLASGNEQYF	TGTGCCAGTACCCCAAACCTGGCTAGCGGAAACGAGCAGTACTTC
TRBV20-1	TRBJ2-6	TRBD1	few	CSARAPPGQGDSGANVLTF	TGCAGTGCTAGAGCGCCACCGGGACAGGGGGACTCTGGGGCCAACGTCCTGACTTTC
TRBV27	TRBJ1-1	-	many	CASTKDSYLNTEAFF	TGTGCCAGCACCAAGGACAGTTACCTGAACACTGAAGCTTTCTTT
TRBV9	TRBJ1-4	-	-	CASSVDGGVNEKLFF	TGTGCCAGCAGCGTAGATGGTGGAGTTAATGAAAAACTGTTTTTT
TRBV3-1	TRBJ2-1	-	many	CASSQPEAGPYNEQFF	TGTGCCAGCAGCCAACCCGAGGCCGGGCCCTACAATGAGCAGTTCTTC
TRBV25-1	TRBJ1-2	-	many	CASSGGIYGYTF	TGTGCCAGCAGTGGCGGTATCTATGGCTACACCTTC
TRBV29-1	TRBJ2-3	-	once	CSSNSRAGGTDTQYF	TGCAGCTCCAACTCGAGGGCCGGGGGCACAGATACGCAGTATTTT
TRBV9	TRBJ2-1	TRBD2	few	CASSPRTSGRLNEQFF	TGTGCCAGCAGCCCCCGGACTAGCGGGAGGCTCAATGAGCAGTTCTTC
TRBV4-1	TRBJ1-1	-	-	CASSQEGQRTEAFF	TGCGCCAGCAGCCAAGAAGGACAGAGAACTGAAGCTTTCTTT
TRBV7-9	TRBJ1-2	TRBD1	many	CASSLGQGVENGYTF	TGTGCCAGCAGCTTAGGACAGGGGGTTGAGAATGGCTACACCTTC
TRBV6-1	TRBJ1-3	-	few	CASSEATYVRNTIYF	TGTGCCAGCAGTGAAGCAACTTACGTGAGAAACACCATATATTTT
TRBV20-1	TRBJ2-7	-	many	CSARGDGSIGEQYF	TGCAGTGCTAGAGGGGACGGGAGTATCGGGGAGCAGTACTTC
TRBV3-1	TRBJ2-5	-	many	CASSQDRGKETQYF	TGTGCCAGCAGCCAAGATCGCGGGAAAGAGACCCAGTACTTC
TRBV9	TRBJ2-2	TRBD2	once	CASSVRASGTGELFF	TGTGCCAGCAGCGTAAGGGCTAGCGGGACCGGGGAGCTGTTTTTT
TRBV18	TRBJ2-5	TRBD2	many	CASSPRTSGSGETQYF	TGTGCCAGCTCACCACGCACTAGCGGGAGCGGGGAGACCCAGTACTTC
TRBV9	TRBJ2-1	-	few	CASSVAPMAGENEQFF	TGTGCCAGCAGCGTAGCACCCATGGCCGGGGAAAATGAGCAGTTCTTC
TRBV19	TRBJ1-5	-	-	CASSQFRAQHF	TGTGCCAGTAGCCAATTTAGGGCCCAGCATTTT
TRBV12-3/TRBV12-4	TRBJ2-5	-	-	CASSLVAAQETQYF	TGTGCCAGCAGTTTAGTGGCGGCCCAAGAGACCCAGTACTTC
TRBV12-3/TRBV12-4	TRBJ1-1	-	many	CASSYGVMNTEAFF	TGTGCCAGCAGTTATGGGGTAATGAACACTGAAGCTTTCTTT
TRBV20-1	TRBJ1-5	-	many	CSARLGFRQPQHF	TGCAGTGCTAGACTAGGGTTTCGGCAGCCCCAGCATTTT
TRBV15	TRBJ2-4	-	-	CATSRDPDLKNIQYF	TGTGCCACCAGCAGAGACCCCGACTTAAAAAACATTCAGTACTTC
TRBV11-3	TRBJ2-3	-	many	CASSLGHQGTQYF	TGTGCCAGCAGCCTGGGACACCAGGGAACGCAGTATTTT
TRBV27	TRBJ1-5	TRBD1	many	CASSLSGTGRVQPQHF	TGTGCCAGCAGTTTATCGGGGACAGGGCGCGTACAGCCCCAGCATTTT
TRBV3-1	TRBJ2-2	-	many	CASSLQRLTGELFF	TGTGCCAGCAGCCTGCAGAGACTGACCGGGGAGCTGTTTTTT
TRBV5-6	TRBJ1-1	TRBD1	-	CASRKRQGNTEAFF	TGTGCCAGCAGGAAACGACAGGGGAACACTGAAGCTTTCTTT
TRBV30	TRBJ2-2	-	many	CAWTPTRPAGELFF	TGTGCCTGGACCCCGACTCGACCCGCCGGGGAGCTGTTTTTT
TRBV7-3	TRBJ1-1	TRBD1	few	CASSLRAGGWRNTEAFF	TGTGCCAGCAGCTTAAGGGCAGGGGGCTGGAGGAACACTGAAGCTTTCTTT
TRBV29-1	TRBJ2-3	-	-	CSVVREDRTDTQYF	TGCAGCGTTGTCAGGGAAGATCGCACAGATACGCAGTATTTT
TRBV3-1	TRBJ1-4	-	many	CASSQPDQGREKLFF	TGTGCCAGCAGCCAACCCGACCAGGGGCGTGAAAAACTGTTTTTT
TRBV9	TRBJ1-6	-	many	CASSEYGDGVNSPLHF	TGTGCCAGCAGCGAGTACGGGGACGGGGTTAATTCACCCCTCCACTTT